This T cell receptor (beta chain) is drawn from a study of a mutant IDH1 vaccine in newly diagnosed glioma. Here immunoSEQ multiplex PCR was the method, and the copy in TCRdb shows in-frame clones only, minus some. The data contain 85,000 to 100,000 clones, 83% of them singletons. The V end was cut by 5 bases, the J end by 5 bases, with 24 bases between. The CDR3 extends over 17 amino acids. From germline, CDR1 is LNHDA and CDR2 SQIVND (reference sequence). As for time point: baseline, week 1 (first vaccination visit). Treatment here: pre-vaccination baseline after standard-of-care therapy. New IDH1-mutant, ATRX-lost WHO grade 3 or 4 astrocytomas occurred in donors.

The chain employs TRBV19 and TRBJ1-1; no firm D call. The sequence came from a woman between 50 and 59 years old with glioma. The sample was PBMCs, taken from a glioma patient treated with radiotherapy, temozolomide or both. CDR3 sequence: CASSLIPGSIHDTEAFF. DNA of the CDR3: TGTGCCAGTAGTTTAATTCCGGGATCCATCCACGATACTGAAGCTTTCTTT.